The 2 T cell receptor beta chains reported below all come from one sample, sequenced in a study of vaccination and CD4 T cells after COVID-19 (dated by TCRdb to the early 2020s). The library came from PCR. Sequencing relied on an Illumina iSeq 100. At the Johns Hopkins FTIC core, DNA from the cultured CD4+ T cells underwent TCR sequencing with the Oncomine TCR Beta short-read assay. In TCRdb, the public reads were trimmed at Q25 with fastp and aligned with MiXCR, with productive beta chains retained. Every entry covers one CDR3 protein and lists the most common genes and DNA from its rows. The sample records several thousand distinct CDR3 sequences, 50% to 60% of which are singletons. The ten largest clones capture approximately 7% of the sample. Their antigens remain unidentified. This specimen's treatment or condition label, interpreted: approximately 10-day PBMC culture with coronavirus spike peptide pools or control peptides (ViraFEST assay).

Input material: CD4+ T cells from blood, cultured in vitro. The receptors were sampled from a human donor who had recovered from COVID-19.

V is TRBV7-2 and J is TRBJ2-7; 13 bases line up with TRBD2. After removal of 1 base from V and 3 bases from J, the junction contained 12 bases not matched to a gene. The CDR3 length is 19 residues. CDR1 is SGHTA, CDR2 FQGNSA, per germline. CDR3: CASSLVPPGTSGTVYEQYF. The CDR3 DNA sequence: TGTGCCAGCAGCTTAGTACCCCCGGGGACTAGCGGGACAGTCTACGAGCAGTACTTC.

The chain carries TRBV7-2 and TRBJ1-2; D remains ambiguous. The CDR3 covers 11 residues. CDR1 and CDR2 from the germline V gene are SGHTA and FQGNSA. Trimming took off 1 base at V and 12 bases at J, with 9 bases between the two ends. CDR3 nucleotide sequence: TGTGCCAGCAGCTTAGGGACGGTTCACACCTTC. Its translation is CASSLGTVHTF.